Listed below are T cell receptor beta chains from one sample, sequenced in a study of blood T cells in healthy people across ages. TCRdb re-called the 5' RACE reads through MiXCR, storing one row per CDR3 protein. The repertoire holds 700,000 to 800,000 distinct CDR3 sequences, with about 42% as singletons. Sequencing used blood. The source of these receptors is a woman aged 60-70 years in good health. Each CDR3 is given with its conserved first and last residue. D genes are given only for firm matches. Expanded clones get a size class; other rows say once, few or many, or leave the size out.

abundance: .; v_gene: TRBV6-2/TRBV6-3; j_gene: TRBJ2-1; d_gene: TRBD2; CDR3nt: TGTGCCAGCAGTTATAGGTTTCGGACTAGCGGGAATGGAAATGAGCAGTTCTTC; CDR3aa: CASSYRFRTSGNGNEQFF
abundance: few; v_gene: TRBV20-1; j_gene: TRBJ2-7; d_gene: .; CDR3nt: TGCAGTGCTAGGGGGGAAAACGAGCAGTACTTC; CDR3aa: CSARGENEQYF
abundance: .; v_gene: TRBV29-1; j_gene: TRBJ1-1; d_gene: .; CDR3nt: TGCAGCGCCGGTCCAGGCAGGGGCACTGAAGCTTTCTTT; CDR3aa: CSAGPGRGTEAFF
abundance: .; v_gene: TRBV15; j_gene: TRBJ1-1; d_gene: .; CDR3nt: TGTGCCACCAGTGGACAATTAAACATGAACACTGAAGCTTTCTTT; CDR3aa: CATSGQLNMNTEAFF
abundance: once; v_gene: TRBV20-1; j_gene: TRBJ2-3; d_gene: .; CDR3nt: TGCAGTGCCCGGACTGTGGATACGCAGTATTTT; CDR3aa: CSARTVDTQYF
abundance: .; v_gene: TRBV20-1; j_gene: TRBJ2-3; d_gene: .; CDR3nt: TGCAGTGCTAGAGTGAGAGACCCTTCGTCTACAGATACGCAGTATTTT; CDR3aa: CSARVRDPSSTDTQYF
abundance: many; v_gene: TRBV20-1; j_gene: TRBJ2-7; d_gene: TRBD2; CDR3nt: TGCAGTGCTAAGCGGGAGATGGCCTACGAGCAGTACTTC; CDR3aa: CSAKREMAYEQYF
abundance: many; v_gene: TRBV3-1; j_gene: TRBJ1-2; d_gene: .; CDR3nt: TGTGCCAGCAGCCAAGAGGGGGCGCTGGGTGGCTACACCTTC; CDR3aa: CASSQEGALGGYTF
abundance: .; v_gene: TRBV7-9; j_gene: TRBJ2-7; d_gene: .; CDR3nt: TGTGCCAGCAGCTTGACAGATGGTAGCTACGAGCAGTACTTC; CDR3aa: CASSLTDGSYEQYF
abundance: few; v_gene: TRBV7-2; j_gene: TRBJ2-1; d_gene: TRBD2; CDR3nt: TGTGCCAGCAGCTTATTGGGACTAGCGGGGGGGCTGGGTGAGCAGTTCTTC; CDR3aa: CASSLLGLAGGLGEQFF
abundance: .; v_gene: TRBV12-3/TRBV12-4; j_gene: TRBJ1-1; d_gene: .; CDR3nt: TGTGCCAGCAGTTTTGACAGTACGAACACTGAAGCTTTCTTT; CDR3aa: CASSFDSTNTEAFF
abundance: .; v_gene: TRBV10-3; j_gene: TRBJ1-1; d_gene: .; CDR3nt: TGTGCCGTAAGGACGGCAATGAACACTGAAGCTTTCTTT; CDR3aa: CAVRTAMNTEAFF
abundance: .; v_gene: TRBV20-1; j_gene: TRBJ2-7; d_gene: TRBD1; CDR3nt: TGCAGTGCTAGAGATCAACAGGGGCTCAGCTACGAGCAGTACTTC; CDR3aa: CSARDQQGLSYEQYF
abundance: .; v_gene: TRBV6-5; j_gene: TRBJ2-5; d_gene: .; CDR3nt: TGTGCCAGCAGACTCAGGGGAATTGGGGAGACCCAGTACTTC; CDR3aa: CASRLRGIGETQYF
abundance: .; v_gene: TRBV29-1; j_gene: TRBJ2-7; d_gene: TRBD1; CDR3nt: TGCAGCGTCGCACAGGGGGCTTTTAGCTACGAGCAGTACTTC; CDR3aa: CSVAQGAFSYEQYF
abundance: .; v_gene: TRBV3-1; j_gene: TRBJ1-5; d_gene: .; CDR3nt: TGTGCCAGCAGCCGGGACCCGAGCAGGACCCAGCATTTT; CDR3aa: CASSRDPSRTQHF
abundance: few; v_gene: TRBV6-4; j_gene: TRBJ2-3; d_gene: .; CDR3nt: TGTGCCAGCGTAGCCAGGGGGGCAGATACGCAGTATTTT; CDR3aa: CASVARGADTQYF
abundance: few; v_gene: TRBV6-2/TRBV6-3; j_gene: TRBJ2-5; d_gene: TRBD2; CDR3nt: TGTGCCAGCAGTTATAGGTGGACTAGCGGGAACCAAGAGACCCAGTACTTC; CDR3aa: CASSYRWTSGNQETQYF
abundance: few; v_gene: TRBV6-1; j_gene: TRBJ1-2; d_gene: .; CDR3nt: TGTGCCAGCAGTGAAACCGGTGACCATGGCTACACCTTC; CDR3aa: CASSETGDHGYTF
abundance: few; v_gene: TRBV5-4; j_gene: TRBJ2-7; d_gene: .; CDR3nt: TGTGCCAGCAGCTTCAGGGACATTTCCTACGAGCAGTACTTC; CDR3aa: CASSFRDISYEQYF
abundance: .; v_gene: TRBV27; j_gene: TRBJ2-7; d_gene: TRBD2; CDR3nt: TGTGCCAGCAGTCTCGGCGGGAGTGCCCCCGAGCAGTACTTC; CDR3aa: CASSLGGSAPEQYF
abundance: many; v_gene: TRBV10-3; j_gene: TRBJ2-7; d_gene: .; CDR3nt: TGTGCCATCAGAGGCAGCTTGGGCGAGCAGTACTTC; CDR3aa: CAIRGSLGEQYF
abundance: .; v_gene: TRBV18; j_gene: TRBJ1-5; d_gene: .; CDR3nt: TGTGCCAGCTCACTCAACGAGTTGAGTCAGCCCCAGCATTTT; CDR3aa: CASSLNELSQPQHF
abundance: .; v_gene: TRBV7-2; j_gene: TRBJ2-3; d_gene: .; CDR3nt: TGTGCCAGCGGCCTGCCTACGTCTACTGCAGATACGCAGTATTTT; CDR3aa: CASGLPTSTADTQYF
abundance: .; v_gene: TRBV5-1; j_gene: TRBJ2-3; d_gene: .; CDR3nt: TGCGCCAGCACTCGGACAGCCAGCACAGATACGCAGTATTTT; CDR3aa: CASTRTASTDTQYF
abundance: many; v_gene: TRBV4-2; j_gene: TRBJ2-7; d_gene: .; CDR3nt: TGTGCCAGCAGCCAAGATTTGGGGGGAACCTACGAGCAGTACTTC; CDR3aa: CASSQDLGGTYEQYF
abundance: few; v_gene: TRBV18; j_gene: TRBJ2-1; d_gene: .; CDR3nt: TGTGCCAGCTCACAGAGCGGAGGCTCCTACAATGAGCAGTTCTTC; CDR3aa: CASSQSGGSYNEQFF
abundance: .; v_gene: TRBV20-1; j_gene: TRBJ2-7; d_gene: .; CDR3nt: TGCAGTGCTAGGGAGGGGGGAATCGACTACGAGCAGTACTTC; CDR3aa: CSAREGGIDYEQYF
abundance: few; v_gene: TRBV2; j_gene: TRBJ2-7; d_gene: .; CDR3nt: TGTGCCAGCAAGGTGAGCTCCTACGAGCAGTACTTC; CDR3aa: CASKVSSYEQYF
abundance: .; v_gene: TRBV9; j_gene: TRBJ2-3; d_gene: TRBD2; CDR3nt: TGTGCCAGCAGCGTGGGACTAGCGGGGGGGCCTGCTACGCAGTATTTT; CDR3aa: CASSVGLAGGPATQYF
abundance: .; v_gene: TRBV16; j_gene: TRBJ2-3; d_gene: TRBD1; CDR3nt: TGTGCCAGCAGCCTACAGGGGGTTCCCACAGATACGCAGTATTTT; CDR3aa: CASSLQGVPTDTQYF
abundance: .; v_gene: TRBV2; j_gene: TRBJ1-5; d_gene: TRBD1; CDR3nt: TGTGCCAGCAACCACGACAGGGTCGGTCAGCCCCAGCATTTT; CDR3aa: CASNHDRVGQPQHF
abundance: many; v_gene: TRBV29-1; j_gene: TRBJ2-3; d_gene: .; CDR3nt: TGCAGCGCCGCGGGACTGTACACAGATACGCAGTATTTT; CDR3aa: CSAAGLYTDTQYF
abundance: few; v_gene: TRBV5-1; j_gene: TRBJ2-1; d_gene: .; CDR3nt: TGCGCCAGCAGCTGGAGGAAGTCTGACAGAGGAGTAAATGAGCAGTTCTTC; CDR3aa: CASSWRKSDRGVNEQFF
abundance: .; v_gene: TRBV7-2; j_gene: TRBJ2-7; d_gene: .; CDR3nt: TGTGCCAGCAGCTACCGGACCTCGGGGAACCACGAGCAGTACTTC; CDR3aa: CASSYRTSGNHEQYF
abundance: few; v_gene: TRBV11-3; j_gene: TRBJ2-7; d_gene: TRBD2; CDR3nt: TGTGCCAGCAGCTCCGGGACTAGCGGGAGCGAGCAGTACTTC; CDR3aa: CASSSGTSGSEQYF
abundance: many; v_gene: TRBV7-2; j_gene: TRBJ2-3; d_gene: .; CDR3nt: TGTGCCAGCAGCTCGACCGTTAGCACAGATACGCAGTATTTT; CDR3aa: CASSSTVSTDTQYF
abundance: .; v_gene: TRBV7-2; j_gene: TRBJ1-5; d_gene: TRBD1; CDR3nt: TGTGCCAGCAGAATAGGGACAGGGGGCGATCAGCCCCAGCATTTT; CDR3aa: CASRIGTGGDQPQHF
abundance: .; v_gene: TRBV13; j_gene: TRBJ2-7; d_gene: TRBD1; CDR3nt: TGTGCCAGCAGCCCGACAGGGGGGCGCAATGAGCAGTACTTC; CDR3aa: CASSPTGGRNEQYF
abundance: .; v_gene: TRBV7-2; j_gene: TRBJ1-2; d_gene: TRBD1; CDR3nt: TGTGCCAGCAGCGAAGGACAGGTTAACTATGGCTACACCTTC; CDR3aa: CASSEGQVNYGYTF
abundance: .; v_gene: TRBV2; j_gene: TRBJ2-7; d_gene: .; CDR3nt: TGTGCCAGCAGTGAAGTGGCCTCCTACGAGCAGTACTTC; CDR3aa: CASSEVASYEQYF
abundance: .; v_gene: TRBV28; j_gene: TRBJ2-1; d_gene: TRBD1; CDR3nt: TGTGCCAGCAAGGGGGACAGGAACTACAATGAGCAGTTCTTC; CDR3aa: CASKGDRNYNEQFF
abundance: .; v_gene: TRBV7-2; j_gene: TRBJ1-4; d_gene: .; CDR3nt: TGTGCCAGCAGCTTCGGAACAACTAATGAAAAACTGTTTTTT; CDR3aa: CASSFGTTNEKLFF
abundance: .; v_gene: TRBV4-2; j_gene: TRBJ2-2; d_gene: .; CDR3nt: TGTGCCAGCAGCCAAGTTGTTGGAGGAGGCGGGGAGCTGTTTTTT; CDR3aa: CASSQVVGGGGELFF
abundance: .; v_gene: TRBV6-2/TRBV6-3; j_gene: TRBJ2-7; d_gene: .; CDR3nt: TGTGCCAGCAGTTACCCAACCTTGGGGAGTGGGAAGGTCGAGCAGTACTTC; CDR3aa: CASSYPTLGSGKVEQYF
abundance: .; v_gene: TRBV12-3/TRBV12-4; j_gene: TRBJ2-7; d_gene: TRBD2; CDR3nt: TGTGCCAGCAGTCGGCTAGCGGGAGGCAGTGAGCAGTACTTC; CDR3aa: CASSRLAGGSEQYF
abundance: .; v_gene: TRBV5-1; j_gene: TRBJ2-3; d_gene: TRBD2; CDR3nt: TGCGCCAGCGGAATCGGGGGGGGCACAGATACGCAGTATTTT; CDR3aa: CASGIGGGTDTQYF
abundance: few; v_gene: TRBV9; j_gene: TRBJ2-3; d_gene: TRBD2; CDR3nt: TGTGCCAGCAGCGTATCTGGGGGAGGGGTCATAAATACGCAGTATTTT; CDR3aa: CASSVSGGGVINTQYF
abundance: .; v_gene: TRBV27; j_gene: TRBJ1-4; d_gene: TRBD1; CDR3nt: TGTGCCAGCAGGACAGGGGGCTGGGTTAATGAAAAACTGTTTTTT; CDR3aa: CASRTGGWVNEKLFF
abundance: .; v_gene: TRBV7-2; j_gene: TRBJ1-2; d_gene: .; CDR3nt: TGTGCCAGCAGCTTATTTATGGCAGGGGGCTACACCTTC; CDR3aa: CASSLFMAGGYTF
abundance: .; v_gene: TRBV6-5; j_gene: TRBJ2-6; d_gene: .; CDR3nt: TGTGCCAGCAGTTCTTATGAGCTACGCTCTGGGGCCAACGTCCTGACTTTC; CDR3aa: CASSSYELRSGANVLTF
abundance: .; v_gene: TRBV7-9; j_gene: TRBJ2-3; d_gene: .; CDR3nt: TGTGCCAGCAGTCCAAAAAGGGCGCCCCACACAGATACGCAGTATTTT; CDR3aa: CASSPKRAPHTDTQYF
abundance: few; v_gene: TRBV27; j_gene: TRBJ2-5; d_gene: TRBD2; CDR3nt: TGTGCCAGCAGTTTGGGAGTAGCGGGAGATCGGGAGACCCAGTACTTC; CDR3aa: CASSLGVAGDRETQYF
abundance: .; v_gene: TRBV13; j_gene: TRBJ2-5; d_gene: TRBD2; CDR3nt: TGTGCCAGCAGCTCCTCCGGGGGGGCCCGGGAGACCCAGTACTTC; CDR3aa: CASSSSGGARETQYF
abundance: once; v_gene: TRBV7-2; j_gene: TRBJ2-3; d_gene: TRBD2; CDR3nt: TGTGCCAGCAGCTTGAGACGACTAGCGGGGCCTAGCACAGATACGCAGTATTTT; CDR3aa: CASSLRRLAGPSTDTQYF
abundance: few; v_gene: TRBV7-9; j_gene: TRBJ2-5; d_gene: .; CDR3nt: TGTGCCAGCAGCTTAGCGGGTACGGAGACCCAGTACTTC; CDR3aa: CASSLAGTETQYF